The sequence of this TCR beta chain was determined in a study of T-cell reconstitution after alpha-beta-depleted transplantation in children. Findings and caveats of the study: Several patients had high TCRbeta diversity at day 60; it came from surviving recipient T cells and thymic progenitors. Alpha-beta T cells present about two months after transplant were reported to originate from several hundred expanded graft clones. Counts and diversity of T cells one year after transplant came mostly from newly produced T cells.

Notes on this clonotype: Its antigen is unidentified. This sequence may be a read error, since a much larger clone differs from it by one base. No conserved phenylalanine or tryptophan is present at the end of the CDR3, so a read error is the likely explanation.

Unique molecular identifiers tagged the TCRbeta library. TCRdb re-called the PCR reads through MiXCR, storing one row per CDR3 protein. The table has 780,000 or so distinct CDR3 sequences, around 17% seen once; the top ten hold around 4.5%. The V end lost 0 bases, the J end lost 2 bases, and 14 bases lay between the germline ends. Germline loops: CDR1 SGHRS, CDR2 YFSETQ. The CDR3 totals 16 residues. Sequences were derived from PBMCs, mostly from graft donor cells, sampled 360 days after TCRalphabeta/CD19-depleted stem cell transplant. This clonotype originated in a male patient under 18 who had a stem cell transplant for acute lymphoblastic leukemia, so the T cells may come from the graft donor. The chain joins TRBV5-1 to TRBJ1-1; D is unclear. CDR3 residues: CASSLAPAVPNTEAFY. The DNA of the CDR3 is TGCGCCAGCAGCTTGGCCCCGGCAGTGCCTAACACTGAAGCTTTCTAT.